Sequencing of this T cell receptor beta chain was carried out in a study of PD-L1 blockade in urothelial cancer. Study summary: Bladder-origin urothelial cancer in males described about 85% of the roughly 29 patients. Chemotherapy regimens numbering 0 to 3 had been given to patients. Blood samples had a median of approximately 150,000 T cells, 75,000 to 90,000 unique TCRs, and clonality roughly 0.08.

This CDR3 contains 15 residues. Germline V gives CDR1 WNHNN, CDR2 SYGVQD (reference sequence). V was pared by 5 bases and J by 5 bases, with 7 bases of the junction left unmatched. Concerning this clone itself: Antigen: not known.

Time point given: peripheral blood 6 weeks after treatment start. The repertoire was sequenced with immunoSEQ multiplex PCR; TCRdb's copy has only in-frame clones and lacks some. The data contain more than 45,000 clones, approximately 83% of them seen just once; the ten biggest clones take up 8.5% to 12%. Findings and caveats of the study: Pretreatment TCR clonality in blood under the median foretold superior survival.

The sequence came from a man in his 60s with urothelial cancer. The V and J genes are TRBV10-1 and TRBJ2-5; 11 nucleotides align to TRBD1. The sample consisted of PBMCs, taken around atezolizumab (anti-PD-L1) treatment. The CDR3 DNA sequence: TGCGCCAGCAGTTTGGACAGGGGGCGCGGTGAGACCCAGTACTTC. It translates to CASSLDRGRGETQYF.